This T cell receptor beta chain stems from a study of blood T cell repertoires in COVID-19 (dated by TCRdb to the early 2020s). In the study overall: For ImmuneRACE Cohort 3, a participant was defined as recovered based on two consecutive negative NP/OP PCR tests, clearance by a healthcare professional, or resolution of symptoms. The material from the prospective study consisted of cDNA or gDNA derived from T cells, B-cell-depleted T cells, or PBMCs. The samples were drawn from the first 160 participants of the ongoing ImmuneRACE study and from over 950 subjects provided by 6 global collaborators. The dataset comprised deeply sampled blood TCRbeta repertoires from subjects exposed to, actively infected with, or recovered from COVID-19. The collaborator samples originated in the United States, Italy and Spain and spanned the acute and convalescent phases of COVID-19. The repertoires were made available in a free public database intended to serve as a resource for research on the immune response to SARS-CoV-2. Nearly every sample came with metadata listing a de-identified subject ID, COVID-19 status, age in years and sex. Where available, HLA class I and class II types were taken from metadata supplied by the sample provider and were not determined by assay-based typing.

The CDR3 starts with the cysteine, ends with the phenylalanine, and has 16 residues. The CDR3 DNA has 48 bases and is translated from base 1. The germline V gene (reference sequence) yields WNHNN for CDR1 and SYGVQD for CDR2. The trim is 3 bases for V and 5 bases for J, with a gap of 18 bases between the germline ends. The immunoSEQ Assay, a bias-controlled multiplex PCR, was used to amplify TCRbeta CDR3 regions from genomic DNA. As for the authors' bioinformatics: Within the assay, amplification of reference gene primers was used to estimate how many nucleated cells each sample contained. To quantify the absolute abundance of each unique TCRbeta CDR3 rearrangement, sequence reads were collapsed and filtered. For each sample, productive Simpson clonality was calculated as the square root of Simpson's diversity index across productive rearrangements. TCRdb re-hosts the immuneACCESS table, in-frame sequences only. Its copies lack some clones; in the studies checked, an unresolved V gene accounts for under half of them, and the cause for the rest is not known. For V, J and clone size, that table is used; D and trimming come from the DNA. Present in this sample are fewer than 250,000 clones, over 75% of which were seen just once. Clones ranked in the top ten supply less than 8% of the sample.

General study outcomes and caveats: The quantity of clinical and demographic metadata differed by source and by participant and was supplied without curation.

Comment on this clone: Its antigen remains unidentified. The record has no base qualities; no much larger clone is one base away.

In the prospective study, participants were roughly 18 to 95 years old, resided in around 25 geographic areas of the United States, and were enrolled through a virtual design. To assign participants to cohorts, the prospective study relied on clinical history that participants themselves reported in a screening survey and a study questionnaire. Each participant in the prospective study had whole blood, serum and a nasopharyngeal or oropharyngeal swab collected by mobile phlebotomists. Prospective study participants could optionally give additional blood draws and questionnaires over an approximately two-month period. Blood samples from the prospective study were shipped frozen or at room temperature prior to DNA extraction.

The sample consisted of PBMCs or T cells enriched from blood (not recorded which). The chain is made from TRBV10-1 and TRBJ2-3; TRBD1 could be the D gene, as 6 bases match. The source is a man aged 25 to 40 in a cohort exposed to, infected with or recovered from COVID-19 (not recorded which). CDR3 protein: CASSDFPGALEDTQYF. The nucleotides are TGCGCCAGCAGTGACTTTCCAGGGGCCTTGGAAGATACGCAGTATTTT.